This is a list of T cell receptor beta chains from one sample in a study of blood T cell repertoires in COVID-19. The data were produced by immunoSEQ multiplex PCR, yet TCRdb's version contains in-frame clones alone and is incomplete. The repertoire holds over 70,000 clones, with approximately 93% as singletons. The material sequenced was peripheral blood. The receptors stem from a man aged 50 or older with COVID-19, enrolled during active disease. Each CDR3 is given with its conserved first and last residue. D genes are given only for firm matches. The size of a clone is reported for some rows only, either as once, few or many, or as a class for expanded clones.

>TRBD2|TRBV2|NA|TRBJ2-7|17
CASSETRTSAGAYEQYF
TGTGCCAGCAGTGAAACAAGGACTAGCGCAGGGGCATACGAGCAGTACTTC
>TRBD2|TRBV28|NA|TRBJ2-1|15
CASSPTSGRGEEQFF
TGTGCCAGCAGCCCTACTAGCGGGAGAGGGGAGGAGCAGTTCTTC
>NA|TRBV12-3/TRBV12-4|NA|TRBJ2-5|12
CASSIRRETQYF
TGTGCCAGCAGTATTCGCCGGGAGACCCAGTACTTC
>TRBD1|TRBV9|NA|TRBJ1-6|12
CASSVEGGPLHF
TGTGCCAGCAGCGTAGAAGGGGGCCCCCTCCACTTT
>TRBD2|TRBV13|NA|TRBJ2-1|14
CASSLRLAGNEQFF
TGTGCCAGCAGCTTGAGACTAGCAGGGAATGAGCAGTTCTTC
>NA|TRBV6-1|once|TRBJ2-1|16
CASSESDRKFYNEQFF
TGTGCCAGCAGTGAGTCGGACAGAAAATTTTACAATGAGCAGTTCTTC
>NA|TRBV3-1/TRBV3-2|NA|TRBJ1-4|17
CASSQDRGWATNEKLFF
TGTGCCAGCAGCCAAGACCGGGGATGGGCAACTAATGAAAAACTGTTTTTT
>TRBD2|TRBV19|few|TRBJ2-7|15
CASSTLAGGDYEQYF
TGTGCCAGTAGTACGTTAGCGGGAGGAGACTACGAGCAGTACTTC
>NA|TRBV28|NA|TRBJ2-3|13
CASRKLGADTQYF
TGTGCCAGCAGGAAACTAGGCGCAGATACGCAGTATTTT
>NA|TRBV30|NA|TRBJ1-1|13
CAWKRQKNTEAFF
TGTGCCTGGAAACGACAGAAGAACACTGAAGCTTTCTTT
>TRBD1|TRBV14|NA|TRBJ1-1|15
CASSPTGMGRTEAFF
TGTGCCAGCAGCCCGACAGGGATGGGTAGGACTGAAGCTTTCTTT
>NA|TRBV30|NA|TRBJ2-2|12
CAWSDMKWELFF
TGTGCCTGGAGTGACATGAAATGGGAGCTGTTTTTT
>NA|TRBV19|NA|TRBJ1-1|16
CASNPGIKQVNTEAFF
TGTGCCAGCAACCCCGGGATTAAGCAGGTGAACACTGAAGCTTTCTTT
>NA|TRBV28|NA|TRBJ2-3|16
CASSFGDRFSTDTQYF
TGTGCCAGCAGTTTCGGAGACAGATTCAGCACAGATACGCAGTATTTT
>TRBD1|TRBV4-3|NA|TRBJ2-1|14
CASSQEGQGDEQFF
TGCGCCAGCAGCCAAGAGGGACAGGGCGATGAGCAGTTCTTC
>NA|TRBV2|NA|TRBJ2-5|14
CASRLNQFQETQYF
TGTGCCAGTCGACTAAACCAATTTCAAGAGACCCAGTACTTC
>TRBD2|TRBV19|NA|TRBJ2-2|14
CASNRLADTGELFF
TGTGCCAGTAATCGGCTAGCGGACACCGGGGAGCTGTTTTTT
>NA|TRBV9|NA|TRBJ2-1|14
CASSELAADNEQFF
TGTGCCAGCAGCGAACTAGCAGCAGACAATGAGCAGTTCTTC
>NA|TRBV12-3/TRBV12-4|few|TRBJ1-2|13
CASSLGGNYGYTF
TGTGCCAGCAGTTTAGGAGGAAACTATGGCTACACCTTC
>NA|TRBV28|NA|TRBJ1-1|13
CASRQTDSAEAFF
TGTGCCAGCAGACAAACGGACAGTGCGGAAGCTTTCTTT
>NA|TRBV9|NA|TRBJ1-6|15
CASSLGGGDNSPLHF
TGTGCCAGCAGCCTAGGGGGGGGTGATAATTCACCCCTCCACTTT
>NA|TRBV6-5|NA|TRBJ1-2|12
CASTIDREGYTF
TGTGCCAGCACCATCGACAGAGAAGGCTACACCTTC
>TRBD1|TRBV2|NA|TRBJ2-5|16
CASSEGPRGLGETQYF
TGTGCCAGCAGTGAAGGTCCCAGGGGGCTGGGGGAGACCCAGTACTTC
>NA|TRBV2|NA|TRBJ1-1|14
CASSDRGMNTEAFF
TGTGCCAGCAGTGACCGGGGGATGAACACTGAAGCTTTCTTT
>TRBD1|TRBV7-2|NA|TRBJ1-1|14
CASSFRQGGTEAFF
TGTGCCAGCAGCTTTAGACAGGGAGGCACTGAAGCTTTCTTT
>TRBD2|TRBV9|NA|TRBJ2-2|16
CASSVGGTSGTGELFF
TGTGCCAGCAGCGTAGGGGGGACTAGTGGGACCGGGGAGCTGTTTTTT
>TRBD2|TRBV4-1|NA|TRBJ2-5|16
CASSLPPELAGGTQYF
TGCGCCAGCAGCCTACCGCCGGAACTAGCGGGAGGGACCCAGTACTTC
>NA|TRBV27|NA|TRBJ1-6|15
CASSFRGVDNSPLHF
TGTGCCAGCAGTTTCCGGGGGGTAGATAATTCACCCCTCCACTTT
>NA|TRBV15|NA|TRBJ2-6|16
CATSRGTGSGANVLTF
TGTGCCACCAGCAGAGGAACAGGGTCGGGGGCCAACGTCCTGACTTTC
>TRBD1|TRBV9|NA|TRBJ2-3|16
CASSAPGTGLSDTQYF
TGTGCCAGCAGCGCCCCCGGGACAGGGCTTTCAGATACGCAGTATTTT
>TRBD1|TRBV19|NA|TRBJ2-5|13
CASSRDRQETQYF
TGTGCCAGTAGCCGGGACAGACAAGAGACCCAGTACTTC
>TRBD2|TRBV9|NA|TRBJ2-3|15
CASSPGLAGTDTQYF
TGTGCCAGCAGCCCAGGACTAGCGGGCACAGATACGCAGTATTTT
>TRBD1|TRBV6-4|few|TRBJ1-2|16
CARVSPTGKMSYGYTF
TGTGCCAGAGTCTCACCGACAGGGAAGATGAGCTATGGCTACACCTTC
>NA|TRBV11-2|NA|TRBJ2-2|11
CASSRTGELFF
TGTGCCAGCAGCCGGACCGGGGAGCTGTTTTTT
>NA|TRBV7-9|NA|TRBJ2-1|19
CASSSFGLRDSDFRNEQFF
TGTGCCAGCAGCTCTTTTGGCCTTAGGGACTCCGACTTCCGCAATGAGCAGTTCTTC
>NA|TRBV6-5|NA|TRBJ1-5|13
CATHRAGNQPQHF
TGTGCCACCCACAGGGCGGGCAATCAGCCCCAGCATTTT
>NA|TRBV4-1|NA|TRBJ1-2|14
CASSQGGGLYGYTF
TGCGCCAGCAGCCAAGGGGGGGGGCTCTATGGCTACACCTTC
>NA|TRBV4-3|NA|TRBJ2-1|13
CASSQGQGGEQFF
TGCGCCAGCAGCCAAGGGCAAGGGGGTGAGCAGTTCTTC
>NA|TRBV9|once|TRBJ2-6|18
CASSVDPRDASGANVLTF
TGTGCCAGCAGCGTAGATCCCAGGGATGCCTCTGGGGCCAACGTCCTGACTTTC
>NA|TRBV12-5|NA|TRBJ1-1|16
CASGFSGREAGTEAFF
TGTGCTAGTGGTTTTTCGGGACGGGAAGCGGGTACTGAAGCTTTCTTT
>TRBD2|TRBV19|NA|TRBJ2-1|16
CASSREIAGAYNEQFF
TGTGCCAGTAGCAGAGAGATAGCGGGGGCCTACAATGAGCAGTTCTTC
>NA|TRBV18|NA|TRBJ2-3|14
CASSPGASTDTQYF
TGTGCCAGCTCACCGGGGGCGAGCACAGATACGCAGTATTTT
>TRBD1|TRBV4-3|NA|TRBJ1-2|15
CASSLTGQGNYGYTF
TGCGCCAGCAGCCTAACCGGACAGGGTAACTATGGCTACACCTTC
>NA|TRBV21-1|NA|TRBJ2-1|20
CASSKTHGTSGKTCYNEQFF
TGTGCCAGCAGCAAAACCCACGGGACTAGCGGGAAGACGTGTTACAATGAGCAGTTCTTC
>NA|TRBV15|once|TRBJ2-4|15
CATSRDGEPKNIQYF
TGTGCCACCAGCAGAGATGGGGAGCCCAAAAACATTCAGTACTTC
>TRBD2|TRBV5-1|NA|TRBJ2-2|17
CASSLVPSGANTGELFF
TGCGCCAGCAGCTTGGTCCCTAGCGGCGCGAACACCGGGGAGCTGTTTTTT
>TRBD2|TRBV4-2|once|TRBJ2-7|16
CASSQDLAGGSYEQYF
TGTGCCAGCAGCCAAGACTTAGCGGGAGGCTCCTACGAGCAGTACTTC
>NA|TRBV9|NA|TRBJ2-1|14
CASSVGGSYNEQFF
TGTGCCAGCAGCGTGGGCGGGTCCTACAATGAGCAGTTCTTC
>TRBD2|TRBV5-8|NA|TRBJ2-7|14
CASSPGLAGFEQYF
TGTGCCAGCAGCCCTGGACTAGCGGGTTTCGAGCAGTACTTC
>TRBD2|TRBV10-1|NA|TRBJ2-7|15
CASSPSGRDPYEQYF
TGCGCCAGCAGCCCAAGCGGGAGGGACCCCTACGAGCAGTACTTC
>TRBD2|TRBV6-6|NA|TRBJ2-1|16
CASRRLAGVIGYEQFF
TGTGCCAGCAGGAGACTAGCGGGAGTAATCGGGTATGAGCAGTTCTTC
>TRBD2|TRBV7-3|NA|TRBJ2-3|17
CASSPSGTSESTDTQYF
TGTGCCAGCAGCCCGTCCGGGACTAGCGAGAGCACAGATACGCAGTATTTT
>TRBD1|TRBV12-3/TRBV12-4|NA|TRBJ2-1|12
CASSRTGTEQFF
TGTGCCAGCAGTCGGACAGGGACTGAGCAGTTCTTC
>NA|TRBV19|NA|TRBJ1-2|13
CASSIAGGYGYTF
TGTGCCAGTAGTATAGCGGGTGGCTATGGCTACACCTTC
>NA|TRBV9|NA|TRBJ1-4|14
CASSPPLSGEKLFF
TGTGCCAGCAGCCCACCTTTATCAGGGGAAAAACTGTTTTTT